This T cell receptor (beta chain) comes out of a study of CD8 T cells in ankylosing spondylitis. TCRdb re-called the 5' RACE reads with MiXCR, one entry per CDR3 protein. This sample has fewer than 450,000 distinct CDR3 sequences, with 17% found just once. Germline V CDR1 and CDR2: LGHDT, YNNKEL (reference sequence). V lost 10 bases and J 0 bases, leaving 17 bases between the germline ends. The CDR3 has 15 amino acids. Findings of the study overall: Blood from ankylosing spondylitis patients appeared to carry a characteristic roughly 8-variant TCR beta motif.

On this clonotype itself: Its antigen is as yet unknown.

The clonotype originates from a male donor with ankylosing spondylitis. The sequenced sample was blood, either unsorted or a sorted T cell fraction (not recorded which). The chain links TRBV3-1 to TRBJ2-3; D is unclear. The CDR3: CANTTVTSSTDTQYF. The CDR3 DNA reads as TGTGCCAACACGACCGTAACCTCTAGCACAGATACGCAGTATTTT.